This passage covers 13 T cell receptor beta chains from one sample sequenced in a study of human T cells and chemical hapten exposure. Time point indicated: patch test 3, about 24 weeks after DPC sensitization. Treatment specified: therapeutic diphenylcyclopropenone sensitization with weekly scalp DPC. TCRdb re-called the RACE reads with MiXCR, one entry per CDR3 protein. The sample lists under 200,000 distinct CDR3 sequences, 28% occurring once. Specimen: whole blood, collected in connection with sensitization to the hapten diphenylcyclopropenone (DPC). The receptors originated from a woman aged 18-29 years with alopecia areata. Some clones in this sample may be carry-over from other donors' samples.

This clonotype occurred a few times. The chain is built from TRBV7-2 and TRBJ2-7; D ambiguous. The germline V and J ends were trimmed by 5 bases and 1 base, with 12 bases remaining between them. Per germline, CDR1 SGHTA and CDR2 FQGNSA. The length of the CDR3 is 14 residues. The CDR3 DNA reads as TGTGCCAGCAGCCTTAGCCCCCCATCCTACGAGCAGTACTTC. It specifies CASSLSPPSYEQYF.

This rearrangement joins TRBV4-3 to TRBJ2-1; D is perhaps TRBD2 (5 bases). The V gene's germline CDR1 is LGHNA and CDR2 YSLEER. V was pared by 4 bases and J by 0 bases, with 10 bases between. The CDR3 length is 15 residues. CDR3 nucleotide sequence: TGCGCCAGCAGCCGCGGGCCAAGCTCCTACAATGAGCAGTTCTTC. This codes for CASSRGPSSYNEQFF.

This clonotype came up a few times. The genes are TRBV29-1 and TRBJ2-3, with TRBD1 as a possible D gene (6 bases). Germline V gene lookup returns CDR1 SQVTM and CDR2 ANQGSEA. There are 13 residues in the CDR3. V was clipped by 6 bases and J by 5 bases, with 15 bases between them. CDR3 region: CSVQGPSRDTQYF. DNA of the CDR3: TGCAGCGTACAGGGTCCCAGCCGAGATACGCAGTATTTT.

This clonotype was counted at least ten times. The rearrangement uses TRBV4-3 and TRBJ2-4; TRBD2 matches at 10 bases. Germline CDR1 reads LGHNA; CDR2 reads YSLEER. Trimming removed 0 bases from V and 6 bases from J; junction bases left unmatched: 5. CDR3 length equals 16 residues. This CDR3 is CASSQDPAGGLNIQYF. The CDR3 bases are TGCGCCAGCAGCCAAGATCCAGCGGGAGGGTTAAACATTCAGTACTTC.

Only a few counts were recorded for this clonotype. The chain carries TRBV6-5 and TRBJ2-2; 7 nucleotides line up with TRBD2. The germline CDR1 and CDR2 sequences are MNHEY and SVGAGI. This CDR3 comprises 16 residues. After removal of 0 bases from V and 7 bases from J, the junction contained 8 bases not matched to a gene. This chain's CDR3 is CASSYSGGGYSGELFF. The DNA of the CDR3 is TGTGCCAGCAGTTACTCCGGCGGGGGTTATAGCGGGGAGCTGTTTTTT.

This clonotype came up once. The rearrangement links TRBV27 to TRBJ2-4; D is unresolved. CDR1 and CDR2 from the germline V gene are MNHEY and SMNVEV (reference sequence). The CDR3 spans 12 residues. V lost 8 bases and J 0 bases, leaving 5 bases between the germline ends. In DNA form, the CDR3 reads TGTGCCAGCGGGTTAGCCAAAAACATTCAGTACTTC. It translates to CASGLAKNIQYF.

This clonotype was detected a few times. The J gene is TRBJ2-5, the V gene TRBV7-9; TRBD1 matches at 7 bases. CDR1 and CDR2 from the germline V gene are SEHNR and FQNEAQ (reference sequence). The CDR3 consists of 16 residues. V trimming: 2 bases; J trimming: 2 bases; junction bases outside the gene matches: 8. The CDR3 reads CASSLSRQGWQETQYF. The CDR3 DNA reads TGTGCCAGCAGCTTATCCCGACAGGGATGGCAAGAGACCCAGTACTTC.

The chain recombines TRBV12-3 or TRBV12-4 with TRBJ1-4; D gene uncertain. The CDR3 runs 17 residues. The V end lost 3 bases, the J end lost 2 bases, and 16 bases lay between the germline ends. CDR3 residues: CASSLPASGSTNEKLFF. In DNA, the CDR3 is TGTGCCAGCAGTTTGCCCGCCTCGGGGTCGACTAATGAAAAACTGTTTTTT.

This clonotype came up a few times. J is TRBJ2-3 and V is TRBV7-3, with 9 bases fitting TRBD1. CDR1 is SGHTA and CDR2 is FQGTGA in the germline V gene. The CDR3 covers 15 residues. J gave up 5 bases and V 0 bases, and 3 bases lay outside the gene matches. Written as DNA, the CDR3 is TGTGCCAGCAGCTTAACCGGGACAGGGAAAGATACGCAGTATTTT. Amino acids: CASSLTGTGKDTQYF.

This chain uses TRBV4-3 with TRBJ2-3; the D call may be TRBD1 or TRBD2 (5 bases each). The CDR3 runs to 14 residues. V was shortened by 2 bases and J by 3 bases, with 9 bases between the two germline ends. CDR1 and CDR2 (germline): LGHNA, YSLEER. CDR3 coding DNA: TGCGCCAGCAGCCAACGCGAGGGGACAGATACGCAGTATTTT. As protein: CASSQREGTDTQYF.

V and J are TRBV14 and TRBJ1-1; D unresolved. Germline CDR1 is SGHDN and CDR2 is FVKESK. The CDR3 length is 12 residues. V shed 5 bases and J shed 2 bases, with 6 bases lying between them. In DNA, the CDR3 is TGTGCCAGCAGCTGGACTAACACTGAAGCTTTCTTT. As protein: CASSWTNTEAFF.

V and J are TRBV7-9 and TRBJ1-6, with D perhaps TRBD1 (5 bases). The V gene's germline CDR1 is SEHNR and CDR2 FQNEAQ (reference sequence). The length of the CDR3 is 12 residues. Trimming removed 7 bases at V and 14 bases at J, with 15 bases between. The CDR3 sequence: CASNKGTGSLHF. DNA for the CDR3: TGTGCCAGCAACAAGGGTACAGGTTCCCTCCACTTT. Looking up the rest from reference TRBV7-9 and TRBJ1-6 gives the full variable domain: DTGVSQNPRHKITKRGQNVTFRCDPISEHNRLYWYRQTLGQGPEFLTYFQNEAQLEKSRLLSDRFSAERPKGSFSTLEIQRTEQGDSAMYLCASNKGTGSLHFGNGTRLTVT.

The chain links TRBV6-2 or TRBV6-3 to TRBJ2-7; 7 bases are shared with TRBD2. The CDR3 loop spans 13 amino acids. V was pared by 7 bases and J by 3 bases, with 6 bases of the junction left unmatched. Germline loops: CDR1 MNHEY, CDR2 SVGEGT. DNA of the CDR3: TGTGCCAGCACCTCTAGCGGAAGCTACGAGCAGTACTTC. This sequence encodes CASTSSGSYEQYF.